Presented here are 14 T cell receptor beta chains from one specimen sequenced in a study of blood T cell repertoires in COVID-19. The table came from immunoSEQ multiplex PCR; TCRdb's copy has only in-frame clones and leaves some out. This sample has 81,000 or so clones, with 89% found just once. Source material: peripheral blood. The receptors originated from a man in his sixties or seventies with active or convalescent COVID-19.

The rearrangement links TRBV30 to TRBJ1-1; D uncertain. The CDR3 totals 14 residues. The germline V gene encodes CDR1 GTSNPN and CDR2 SVGIG (reference sequence). The ends were cut back, 0 bases at V and 8 bases at J, with 16 bases in the middle. CDR3 DNA: TGTGCCTGGAGTGTACTAATGCGGTGGCCCGAAGCTTTCTTT. Translating it yields CAWSVLMRWPEAFF. Filled out from reference TRBV30 and TRBJ1-1, the complete variable domain reads SQTIHQWPATLVQPVGSPLSLECTVEGTSNPNLYWYRQAAGRGLQLLFYSVGIGQISSEVPQNLSASRPQDRQFILSSKKLLLSDSGFYLCAWSVLMRWPEAFFGQGTRLTVV.

This chain links TRBV5-4 with TRBJ2-3, with D possibly matching TRBD2 (7 bases). There are 14 residues in the CDR3. Germline V gene lookup returns CDR1 SGHNT and CDR2 YYREEE (reference sequence). V lost 4 bases, J lost 3 bases, and 12 bases lay in between. CDR3 DNA sequence: TGTGCCAGCAGCCCTAAGGGGGGGACAGATACGCAGTATTTT. This translates into CASSPKGGTDTQYF.

The rearrangement uses TRBV3-1 (or the pseudogene TRBV3-2) and TRBJ2-7; 11 bases are a match to TRBD1. CDR1 and CDR2 from the germline V gene are LGHDT and YNNKEL (reference sequence). The J segment lost 1 base and the V segment lost 2 bases, leaving 1 base of the junction unmatched. CDR3 size: 15 residues. This CDR3 is CASSQWDRGSYEQYF. DNA of the CDR3: TGTGCCAGCAGCCAATGGGACAGGGGGTCCTACGAGCAGTACTTC.

This chain links TRBV5-5 with TRBJ1-3; D not resolved. Germline V gene lookup returns CDR1 SGHKS and CDR2 YYEKEE (reference sequence). This CDR3 is built from 16 residues. Trimming took off 4 bases at V and 0 bases at J, with 14 bases between the two ends. The CDR3 protein is CASSPIAGNSGNTIYF. In DNA form, the CDR3 reads TGTGCCAGCAGCCCCATCGCAGGAAACTCTGGAAACACCATATATTTT.

The chain employs TRBV28 and TRBJ1-4; D is ambiguous. Trimming removed 5 bases at V and 4 bases at J, with 8 bases between. Germline-derived CDR1 and CDR2 are MDHEN and SYDVKM. The CDR3 extends over 13 amino acids. This CDR3 reads CASSRWSNEKLFF. The CDR3 DNA reads TGTGCCAGCAGTAGGTGGAGTAATGAAAAACTGTTTTTT.

The chain recombines TRBV6-2 or TRBV6-3 with TRBJ2-3; 13 nucleotides agree with TRBD2. The CDR3 is 17 residues long. Germline V CDR1 and CDR2: MNHEY, SVGEGT. V dropped 5 bases and J dropped 3; count of bases not matched to a gene: 8. CDR3 in DNA: TGTGCCAGCAGTAAGACTAGCGGGGGGTTCAGTACAGATACGCAGTATTTT. Residues: CASSKTSGGFSTDTQYF.

This clone was detected only a few times. The chain links TRBV29-1 to TRBJ1-2, with 8 nucleotides matching TRBD1. Germline V gene lookup returns CDR1 SQVTM and CDR2 ANQGSEA. J lost 2 bases, V lost 0 bases, and 8 bases had no gene match. This CDR3 spans 16 amino acids. CDR3 bases: TGCAGCGTTGAAGAAGGACAGGGTAATTGGAACTATGGCTACACCTTC. Translated: CSVEEGQGNWNYGYTF.

The J gene is TRBJ1-2, the V gene TRBV23-1; D gene ambiguous. TRBV23-1 is filed as an ORF, its function uncertain. The V end was cut by 0 bases, the J end by 8 bases, with 4 bases between. The CDR3 runs to 11 residues. CDR3 loop: CASSQSPGYTF. The CDR3 DNA sequence: TGCGCCAGCAGTCAATCTCCGGGCTACACCTTC.

The rearrangement links TRBV29-1 to TRBJ2-3; 10 bases fit TRBD2. Germline V lookup: CDR1 SQVTM, CDR2 ANQGSEA. There are 13 residues in the CDR3. J gave up 3 bases and V 6 bases, and 3 bases lay outside the gene matches. Here the CDR3 reads CSVPGLATDTQYF. CDR3 sequence (DNA): TGCAGCGTACCGGGACTAGCGACAGATACGCAGTATTTT.

The gene calls are TRBV18 and TRBJ1-5; TRBD1 aligns across 11 bases. J was trimmed by 7 bases and V by 5 bases; bases with no gene match: 7. This CDR3 is 15 amino acids long. In germline, CDR1 is KGHSH, CDR2 LQKENI. CDR3 residues: CASSSGTGGGQPQHF. CDR3 bases: TGTGCCAGCTCATCCGGGACAGGGGGAGGACAGCCCCAGCATTTT. The full variable domain, with the rest looked up from reference TRBV18 and TRBJ1-5, is NAGVMQNPRHLVRRRGQEARLRCSPMKGHSHVYWYRQLPEEGLKFMVYLQKENIIDESGMPKERFSAEFPKEGPSILRIQQVVRGDSAAYFCASSSGTGGGQPQHFGDGTRLSIL.

The CDR3 region has the DNA TGTGCCAGCAGCGTAGTCAGCAGGGGGATCTCAGATACGCAGTATTTT. It translates to CASSVVSRGISDTQYF. The rearrangement joins TRBV9 to TRBJ2-3; 7 nucleotides match TRBD1. The V and J ends lost 0 bases and 4 bases, in that order; junction bases with no gene match: 8. The CDR3 has 16 amino acids. Germline loops: CDR1 SGDLS, CDR2 YYNGEE.

In this sample, this clone turned up once. This chain joins TRBV27 and TRBJ1-3; 7 bases fit TRBD1. The CDR3 has 15 residues. Losses at the gene ends were 6 bases for V and 4 bases for J; bases not matched to a gene: 9. Germline V CDR1 and CDR2: MNHEY, SMNVEV (reference sequence). The CDR3 loop is CASSRGGAEGNTIYF. CDR3 DNA: TGTGCCAGCAGCCGAGGGGGCGCAGAAGGAAACACCATATATTTT.

The chain recombines TRBV5-5 with TRBJ2-1; perhaps TRBD1 as D (6 bases). The germline gives CDR1 SGHKS, CDR2 YYEKEE (reference sequence). V was pared by 3 bases and J by 4 bases, with 17 bases between. This CDR3 is built from 16 residues. CDR3: CASSWTTGTRYNEQFF. As DNA, the CDR3 is TGTGCCAGCAGCTGGACAACCGGGACAAGGTACAATGAGCAGTTCTTC. Variable domain in full (rest from reference TRBV5-5 and TRBJ2-1): DAGVTQSPTHLIKTRGQQVTLRCSPISGHKSVSWYQQVLGQGPQFIFQYYEKEERGRGNFPDRFSARQFPNYSSELNVNALLLGDSALYLCASSWTTGTRYNEQFFGPGTRLTVL.

The V and J genes are TRBV7-2 and TRBJ2-3; tentatively, D is TRBD2 (7 bases). V dropped 1 base and J dropped 4 bases, with 18 bases sitting between them. CDR3 size: 17 residues. Germline V gene sequence: CDR1 SGHTA, CDR2 FQGNSA. The CDR3 nucleotides are TGTGCCAGCAGCTTAGTAACGTGGGGGGGCGTGGCAGATACGCAGTATTTT. Translation: CASSLVTWGGVADTQYF.